The 27 T cell receptor beta chains below all came from one sample that was sequenced in a study of blood T cell repertoires in COVID-19 (dated by TCRdb to about 2020). Libraries were prepared through the immunoSEQ multiplex PCR assay. TCRdb took this table from immuneACCESS and kept in-frame rearrangements with V and J called. Such tables lack part of the clones; where checked against another copy, unresolved V genes explain under half of the gap, and the rest is unexplained. Here the sample has some 80,000 clones; about nine tenths occur a single time. The ten largest make up 2.5% to 3.5% of the sample. The sample consisted of peripheral blood. The receptors derive from a woman aged 50 to 60 with active or convalescent COVID-19.

The rearrangement links TRBV29-1 to TRBJ1-1, with TRBD1 matching over 9 bases. Losses at the gene ends were 5 bases for V and 1 base for J; bases not matched to a gene: 8. The CDR3 runs 15 residues. Germline V gives CDR1 SQVTM, CDR2 ANQGSEA. The CDR3 DNA is TGCAGCGTTCTGGACAGGGGACCGTCGAACACTGAAGCTTTCTTT. Translation gives CSVLDRGPSNTEAFF.

V is TRBV6-5 and J is TRBJ2-7; possibly TRBD1 for D (6 bases). CDR3 length: 11 residues. Trimming took off 7 bases at V and 8 bases at J, with 12 bases between the two ends. The germline CDR1 and CDR2 sequences are MNHEY and SVGAGI. The CDR3 protein is CASTLQGKQYF. The DNA of the CDR3 is TGTGCCAGCACCCTACAGGGCAAGCAGTACTTC.

The chain employs TRBV7-2 and TRBJ1-1; TRBD1 is a possible D gene (5 bases). Trimming left V 5 bases short and J 1 base short, with 8 bases between. The CDR3 spans 13 residues. CDR1 SGHTA and CDR2 FQGNSA come from the germline V gene. In DNA form, the CDR3 reads TGTGCCAGCAGCCCCGGACAGAACACTGAAGCTTTCTTT. Its translation is CASSPGQNTEAFF.

J is TRBJ1-1 and V is TRBV7-2; no clear D. The CDR3 covers 15 residues. V shed 1 base and J shed 1 base, with 10 bases lying between them. Per germline, CDR1 SGHTA and CDR2 FQGNSA. Written as DNA, the CDR3 is TGTGCCAGCAGCTTAGGTCTTTCCTCGAACACTGAAGCTTTCTTT. Translated, it gives CASSLGLSSNTEAFF.

The count of this clone is one. The chain is built from TRBV27 and TRBJ1-2, with 8 bases fitting TRBD1. Per germline, CDR1 MNHEY and CDR2 SMNVEV (reference sequence). V dropped 3 bases and J dropped 5; count of bases not matched to a gene: 8. The CDR3 totals 15 residues. CDR3 sequence (DNA): TGTGCCAGCAGTTTTCCCTACAGGGGGTGGTATGGCTACACCTTC. It encodes CASSFPYRGWYGYTF.

V usage is TRBV6-2 or TRBV6-3 and J usage is TRBJ2-3; D not certain. The germline V gene has CDR1 MNHEY and CDR2 SVGEGT. V was shortened by 6 bases and J by 6 bases, with 16 bases between the two germline ends. This CDR3 contains 14 residues. The CDR3 nucleotides read TGTGCCAGCAGCCCCGCTATCCACCCCGATACGCAGTATTTT. It yields the protein CASSPAIHPDTQYF.

The chain uses TRBV5-4 and TRBJ2-3; possibly TRBD1 for D (6 bases). This CDR3 has 14 amino acids. CDR1 is SGHNT, CDR2 YYREEE, per germline (reference sequence). The germline V and J ends were trimmed by 5 bases and 0 bases, with 10 bases remaining between them. The CDR3 spells CASRRDISTDTQYF. Here the CDR3 DNA reads TGTGCCAGCAGGAGGGACATTAGCACAGATACGCAGTATTTT.

This clone was seen only once. The chain uses TRBV7-9 and TRBJ2-3; no reliable D call. Germline V lookup: CDR1 SEHNR, CDR2 FQNEAQ (reference sequence). The CDR3 spans 11 residues. Trimming shortened V by 4 bases and J by 7 bases, and 6 bases separated the two germline ends. The CDR3 DNA sequence: TGTGCCAGCAGCTCCTCCCATACGCAGTATTTT. Translated: CASSSSHTQYF.

This clone was observed once. The chain joins TRBV7-2 to TRBJ1-6; D remains ambiguous. V lost 6 bases and J lost 1, with 10 bases in between. This CDR3 is 15 amino acids long. Germline CDR1 is SGHTA and CDR2 is FQGNSA. This chain's CDR3 is CASSGRTSYNSPLHF. CDR3 nucleotides: TGTGCCAGCAGTGGGCGCACTTCCTATAATTCACCCCTCCACTTT.

CDR3 region: CASSPIAGGHTYEQYF. The CDR3 DNA sequence: TGTGCCAGCAGCCCGATAGCGGGGGGGCACACCTACGAGCAGTACTTC. The genes are TRBV13 and TRBJ2-7, with 11 bases identical to TRBD2. The V gene end was trimmed by 5 bases and the J gene end by 2 bases; junction bases not matched to a gene: 8. Germline CDR1 PRHDT, CDR2 FYEKMQ (reference sequence). This CDR3 has 16 residues.

The V call is TRBV5-4, the J call TRBJ2-7; tentatively, D is TRBD2 (5 bases). The germline V and J ends were trimmed by 5 bases and 7 bases, with 16 bases remaining between them. The germline gives CDR1 SGHNT, CDR2 YYREEE (reference sequence). The length of the CDR3 is 13 residues. CDR3 nucleotides: TGTGCCAGCAGTCCGGACTGGGCGTGGGAGCAGTACTTC. Its translation is CASSPDWAWEQYF.

A single count supports this clone. This chain uses TRBV5-1 with TRBJ1-6; no clear D. The germline CDR1 and CDR2 sequences are SGHRS and YFSETQ. V was cut by 0 bases and J by 5 bases, with 9 bases left in between. The CDR3 runs to 15 residues. The DNA for the CDR3 is TGCGCCAGCAGCTTGGCCGGGTGGGATAATTCACCCCTCCACTTT. As protein: CASSLAGWDNSPLHF.

This clone was counted once. The V gene is TRBV5-4, the J gene TRBJ1-2; tentative D call: TRBD1 (6 bases). This CDR3 has 12 residues. Germline lookup yields CDR1 SGHNT and CDR2 YYREEE (reference sequence). The V and J ends lost 0 bases and 8 bases respectively, with 8 bases between them. CDR3 loop: CASSLGGQGYTF. In DNA, the CDR3 is TGTGCCAGCAGCTTGGGAGGACAGGGCTACACCTTC.

This clone was recorded a few times. V is TRBV6-2 or TRBV6-3 and J is TRBJ2-1; TRBD2 is a possible D gene (6 bases). V was cut by 0 bases and J by 2 bases, with 14 bases left in between. The CDR3 extends over 17 amino acids. Germline V gene sequence: CDR1 MNHEY, CDR2 SVGEGT. The CDR3 spells CASSYSKGLLTYNEQFF. As DNA, the CDR3 is TGTGCCAGCAGTTACTCGAAGGGACTCCTTACCTACAATGAGCAGTTCTTC.

The chain joins TRBV7-6 to TRBJ2-1, with TRBD1 matching over 10 bases. Looked up from germline, CDR1 is SGHVS and CDR2 is FNYEAQ. Germline trimming cut 1 base from V and 4 bases from J; bases unmatched to any gene: 1. This CDR3 has 15 residues. CDR3 DNA: TGTGCCAGCAGCTTAGGGGACAGGGGTTACAATGAGCAGTTCTTC. Protein sequence: CASSLGDRGYNEQFF.

V gene TRBV30 combines with J gene TRBJ1-2; 8 positions match TRBD1. CDR3 size: 13 residues. V shed 2 bases, J shed 6 bases, and the junction held 5 bases outside the gene matches. Germline-derived CDR1 and CDR2 are GTSNPN and SVGIG (reference sequence). For the CDR3, the DNA is TGTGCCTGGAGTTCGGACAGGGTGCATGGCTACACCTTC. This translates into CAWSSDRVHGYTF.

This sequence joins TRBV7-3 and TRBJ2-6, with D possibly TRBD1 on 5 matching bases. CDR3 length: 16 amino acids. V shed 4 bases and J shed 1 base, with 11 bases lying between them. The germline gives CDR1 SGHTA, CDR2 FQGTGA. The CDR3 region has the DNA TGTGCCAGCAGCTCCGACAGTCCTTCTGGGGCCAACGTCCTGACTTTC. Residues: CASSSDSPSGANVLTF.

The chain joins TRBV7-2 to TRBJ2-1, with 9 bases aligning to TRBD1. The ends lost 3 bases at V and 6 bases at J; junction bases unmatched: 9. The CDR3 is 16 residues long. Germline loops: CDR1 SGHTA, CDR2 FQGNSA. CDR3 DNA sequence: TGTGCCAGCAGCTTCGTCATGACAGGGGGGCGCAATGAGCAGTTCTTC. This gives the protein CASSFVMTGGRNEQFF.

The chain has TRBV19 and TRBJ1-4; TRBD1 matches 7 bases. V lost 0 bases to trimming and J lost 6 bases; unmatched junction nucleotides: 7. The germline gives CDR1 LNHDA, CDR2 SQIVND (reference sequence). The CDR3 is made up of 16 amino acids. The CDR3: CASSIDSTGWHEKLFF. In DNA form, the CDR3 reads TGTGCCAGTAGTATAGACTCGACAGGGTGGCATGAAAAACTGTTTTTT.

The chain is built from TRBV5-5 and TRBJ1-2; D ambiguous. Germline V gene sequence: CDR1 SGHKS, CDR2 YYEKEE (reference sequence). V was trimmed by 5 bases and J by 4 bases, leaving 18 bases between them. The CDR3 has 15 amino acids. The CDR3 protein is CASRPTWEGSYGYTF. CDR3 nucleotides: TGTGCCAGCAGACCCACTTGGGAGGGTAGCTATGGCTACACCTTC. Full variable domain (rest looked up from reference TRBV5-5 and TRBJ1-2): DAGVTQSPTHLIKTRGQQVTLRCSPISGHKSVSWYQQVLGQGPQFIFQYYEKEERGRGNFPDRFSARQFPNYSSELNVNALLLGDSALYLCASRPTWEGSYGYTFGSGTRLTVV.

This clone occurred once. The chain links TRBV6-2 or TRBV6-3 to TRBJ1-6; 8 bases match TRBD1. Per the germline V gene, CDR1 is MNHEY and CDR2 is SVGEGT. The junction had 1 base not matched to a gene; V was cut back by 2 bases and J by 7 bases. The CDR3 has 14 residues. CDR3 nucleotide sequence: TGTGCCAGCAGTTACCGACAGGGGAATTCACCCCTCCACTTT. Translated: CASSYRQGNSPLHF.

CDR3 DNA sequence: TGTGCCAGCAGCTCCGATTCCCGGGGTTCCTACGAGCAGTACTTC. Its translation is CASSSDSRGSYEQYF. The chain is built from TRBV7-9 and TRBJ2-7; D is possibly TRBD2 (5 bases). The CDR3 loop spans 15 amino acids. From germline, CDR1 is SEHNR and CDR2 FQNEAQ (reference sequence). V was shortened by 4 bases and J by 1 base, with 14 bases between the two germline ends.

The CDR3 spells CASSPGHRFTTEAFF. The CDR3 bases are TGCGCCAGCAGCCCGGGCCACAGGTTTACCACTGAAGCTTTCTTT. The V and J genes are TRBV4-3 and TRBJ1-1; maybe TRBD1 (5 bases). The CDR3 length is 15 residues. Germline lookup yields CDR1 LGHNA and CDR2 YSLEER. V was clipped by 4 bases and J by 4 bases, with 16 bases between them.

The rearrangement links TRBV19 to TRBJ1-2, with 7 bases that match TRBD1. The CDR3 runs to 14 residues. Germline trimming cut 8 bases from V and 4 bases from J; bases unmatched to any gene: 10. The V gene's germline CDR1 is LNHDA and CDR2 SQIVND (reference sequence). The chain's CDR3 is CASAMGQPLYGYTF. In DNA form, the CDR3 reads TGTGCCAGTGCTATGGGACAGCCTCTCTATGGCTACACCTTC.

The rearrangement uses TRBV27 and TRBJ2-5, with TRBD1 identical over 10 bases. The CDR3 is made up of 16 amino acids. Germline CDR1 MNHEY, CDR2 SMNVEV (reference sequence). V was pared by 4 bases and J by 5 bases, with 10 bases of the junction left unmatched. Written as DNA, the CDR3 is TGTGCCAGCAGTTCTCCTCGGACAGGGGGAACGGAGACCCAGTACTTC. It codes for CASSSPRTGGTETQYF.

This clone was seen a single time. V usage is TRBV6-5 and J usage is TRBJ2-5; TRBD2 might be the D (6 bases). The V end lost 5 bases, the J end lost 5 bases, and 12 bases lay between the germline ends. Germline V gives CDR1 MNHEY, CDR2 SVGAGI. The CDR3 is 13 amino acids. The CDR3 nucleotides read TGTGCCAGCAGTAGCCGTGGGGGGGAGACCCAGTACTTC. Amino acids: CASSSRGGETQYF.

The chain employs TRBV19 and TRBJ1-2, with 12 bases fitting TRBD1. V shed 3 bases, J shed 8 bases, and the junction held 4 bases outside the gene matches. The CDR3 loop spans 14 amino acids. Germline CDR1 reads LNHDA; CDR2 reads SQIVND (reference sequence). CDR3 region: CASSIPGTGGGYTF. CDR3 coding DNA: TGTGCCAGTAGTATCCCCGGGACAGGGGGCGGCTACACCTTC.